The T cell receptor (beta chain) under discussion was sequenced for a study of shared clonotypes between healthy human individuals. As to this clone: The antigen is not known. This sample includes further DNA sequences coding for the same CDR3.

Clones were read by immunoSEQ multiplex PCR, and TCRdb kept only the in-frame ones, dropping some. The sample holds more than 2,000,000 clones, roughly 92% seen once. Study outcomes and limitations: Non-shared clonotypes were found to have lower generation probabilities than the clonotypes that were shared by all four of the sorted-subset donors.

Germline-derived CDR1 and CDR2 are MNHEY and SVGAGI. The CDR3 runs to 14 residues. The V end was cut by 0 bases, the J end by 3 bases, with 8 bases between. The sequence was collected from a man younger than 30 in good health. The rearrangement links TRBV6-5 to TRBJ1-2, with a tentative D call TRBD1 (5 bases). Material for sequencing was naive CD4+ T cells sorted from blood. The subset was: CD45RA+ positively selected. The CDR3 sequence is CASSYSAGYYGYTF. For the CDR3, the DNA is TGTGCCAGCAGTTACTCTGCAGGGTACTATGGCTACACCTTC.